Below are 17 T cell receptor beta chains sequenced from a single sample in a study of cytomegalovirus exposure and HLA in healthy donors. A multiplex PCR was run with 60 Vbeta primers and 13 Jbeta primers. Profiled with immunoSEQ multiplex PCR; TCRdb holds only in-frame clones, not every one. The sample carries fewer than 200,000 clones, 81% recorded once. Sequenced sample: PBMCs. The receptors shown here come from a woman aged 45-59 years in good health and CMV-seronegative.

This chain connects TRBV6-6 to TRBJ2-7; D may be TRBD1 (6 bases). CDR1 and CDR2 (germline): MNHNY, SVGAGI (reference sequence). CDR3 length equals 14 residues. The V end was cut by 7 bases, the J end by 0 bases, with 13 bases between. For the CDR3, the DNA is TGTGCCAGCACGGCAGAGGACAGCTCCTACGAGCAGTACTTC. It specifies CASTAEDSSYEQYF.

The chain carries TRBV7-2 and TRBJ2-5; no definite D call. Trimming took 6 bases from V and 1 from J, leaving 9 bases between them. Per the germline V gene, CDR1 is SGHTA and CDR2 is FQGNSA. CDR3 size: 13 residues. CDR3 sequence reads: CASSPGPQETQYF. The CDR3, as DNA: TGTGCCAGCAGTCCAGGTCCCCAAGAGACCCAGTACTTC.

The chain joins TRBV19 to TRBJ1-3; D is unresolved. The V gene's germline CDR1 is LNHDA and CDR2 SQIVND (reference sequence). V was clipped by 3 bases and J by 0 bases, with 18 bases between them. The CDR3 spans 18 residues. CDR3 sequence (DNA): TGTGCCAGTAGTATCTTGGGGAGTGACGGATTCTCTGGAAACACCATATATTTT. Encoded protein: CASSILGSDGFSGNTIYF.

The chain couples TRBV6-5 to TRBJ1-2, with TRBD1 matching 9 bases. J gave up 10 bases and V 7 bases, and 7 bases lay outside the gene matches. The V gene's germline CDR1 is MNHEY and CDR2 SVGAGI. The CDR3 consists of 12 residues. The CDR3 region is CASTRDRAVYTF. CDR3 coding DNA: TGTGCCAGCACGAGGGACAGGGCCGTCTACACCTTC.

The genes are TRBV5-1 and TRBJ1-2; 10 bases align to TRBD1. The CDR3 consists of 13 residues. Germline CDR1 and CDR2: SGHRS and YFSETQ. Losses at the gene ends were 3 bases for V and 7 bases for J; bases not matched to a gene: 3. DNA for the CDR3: TGCGCCAGCAGCTCCGGGACAGGGGTTGGCTACACCTTC. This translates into CASSSGTGVGYTF.

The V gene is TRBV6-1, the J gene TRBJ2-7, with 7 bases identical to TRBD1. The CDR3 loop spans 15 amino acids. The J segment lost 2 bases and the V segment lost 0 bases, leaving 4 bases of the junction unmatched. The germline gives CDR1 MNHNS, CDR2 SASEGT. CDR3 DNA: TGTGCCAGCAGTGAAGCGCCAGGGACAGCCTACGAGCAGTACTTC. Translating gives CASSEAPGTAYEQYF.

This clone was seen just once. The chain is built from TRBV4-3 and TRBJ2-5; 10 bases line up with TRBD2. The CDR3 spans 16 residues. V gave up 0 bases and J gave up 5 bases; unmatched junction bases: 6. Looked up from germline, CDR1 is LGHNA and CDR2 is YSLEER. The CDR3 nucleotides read TGCGCCAGCAGCCAAGAGCTTAGCGGGAGGCGGGAGACCCAGTACTTC. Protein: CASSQELSGRRETQYF.

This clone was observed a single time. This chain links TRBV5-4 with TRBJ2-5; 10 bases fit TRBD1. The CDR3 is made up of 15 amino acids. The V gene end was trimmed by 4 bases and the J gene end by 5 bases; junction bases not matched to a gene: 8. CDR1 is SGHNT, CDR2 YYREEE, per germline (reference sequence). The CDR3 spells CASSAGTGEGETQYF. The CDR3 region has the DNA TGTGCCAGCAGCGCCGGGACAGGGGAGGGGGAGACCCAGTACTTC.

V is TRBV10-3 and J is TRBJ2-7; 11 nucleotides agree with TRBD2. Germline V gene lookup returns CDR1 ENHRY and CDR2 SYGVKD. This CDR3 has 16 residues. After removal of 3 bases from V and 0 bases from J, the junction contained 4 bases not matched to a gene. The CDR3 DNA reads TGTGCCATCAGTGAACCCGGGACTAGCGGCTCCTACGAGCAGTACTTC. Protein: CAISEPGTSGSYEQYF.

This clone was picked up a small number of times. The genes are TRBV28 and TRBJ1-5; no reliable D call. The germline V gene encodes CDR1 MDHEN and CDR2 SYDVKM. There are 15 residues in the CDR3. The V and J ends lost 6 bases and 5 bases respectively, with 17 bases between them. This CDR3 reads CASRVQDYGDQPQHF. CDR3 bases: TGTGCCAGCAGAGTCCAGGACTATGGGGATCAGCCCCAGCATTTT.

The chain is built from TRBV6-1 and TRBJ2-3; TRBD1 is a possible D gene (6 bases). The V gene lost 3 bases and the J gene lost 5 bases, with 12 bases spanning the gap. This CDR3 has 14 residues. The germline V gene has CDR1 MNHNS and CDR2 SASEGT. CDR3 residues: CASSDRGAGDTQYF. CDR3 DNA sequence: TGTGCCAGCAGTGACAGGGGCGCAGGAGATACGCAGTATTTT.

The CDR3 coding sequence is TGTGCCTGGAGTGTACGAGGGAACACCTTAGCTTTCTTT. Translating it yields CAWSVRGNTLAFF. This rearrangement joins TRBV30 to TRBJ1-1; D not certain. The ends were cut back, 0 bases at V and 10 bases at J, with 15 bases in the middle. The CDR3 is made up of 13 amino acids. Germline V gives CDR1 GTSNPN, CDR2 SVGIG (reference sequence).

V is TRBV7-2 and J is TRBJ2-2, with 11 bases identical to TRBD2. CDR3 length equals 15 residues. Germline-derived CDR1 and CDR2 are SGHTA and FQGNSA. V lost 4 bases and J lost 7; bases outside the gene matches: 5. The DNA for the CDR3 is TGTGCCAGCAGCTCACTAGCGGGGGCGGACGGGGAGCTGTTTTTT. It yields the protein CASSSLAGADGELFF.

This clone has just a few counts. CDR3 in amino acids: CSAGDQPQHF. CDR3 nucleotide sequence: TGCAGCGCGGGGGATCAGCCCCAGCATTTT. This sequence joins TRBV29-1 and TRBJ1-5; TRBD1 might be the D (5 bases). Trimming pared 7 bases from V and 5 bases from J, leaving 6 bases between. The germline gives CDR1 SQVTM, CDR2 ANQGSEA. This CDR3 spans 10 amino acids.

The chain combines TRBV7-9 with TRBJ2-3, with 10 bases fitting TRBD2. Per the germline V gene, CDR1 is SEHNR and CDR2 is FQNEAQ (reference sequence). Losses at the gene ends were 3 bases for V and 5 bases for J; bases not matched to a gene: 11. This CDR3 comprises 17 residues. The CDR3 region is CASSLVLAGAFGDTQYF. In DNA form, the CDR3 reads TGTGCCAGCAGCTTGGTTCTAGCGGGGGCTTTTGGAGATACGCAGTATTTT.

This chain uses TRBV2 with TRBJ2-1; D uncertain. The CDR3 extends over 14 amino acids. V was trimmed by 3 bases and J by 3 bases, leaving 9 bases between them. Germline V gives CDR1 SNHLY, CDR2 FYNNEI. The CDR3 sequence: CASSERTYYNEQFF. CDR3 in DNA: TGTGCCAGCAGTGAGAGAACCTACTACAATGAGCAGTTCTTC.

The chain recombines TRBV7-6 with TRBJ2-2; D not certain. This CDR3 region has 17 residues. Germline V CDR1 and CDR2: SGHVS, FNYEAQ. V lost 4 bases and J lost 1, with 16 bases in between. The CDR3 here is CASSSPTGSRNTGELFF. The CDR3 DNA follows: TGTGCCAGCAGCTCTCCAACCGGGTCCAGGAACACCGGGGAGCTGTTTTTT.